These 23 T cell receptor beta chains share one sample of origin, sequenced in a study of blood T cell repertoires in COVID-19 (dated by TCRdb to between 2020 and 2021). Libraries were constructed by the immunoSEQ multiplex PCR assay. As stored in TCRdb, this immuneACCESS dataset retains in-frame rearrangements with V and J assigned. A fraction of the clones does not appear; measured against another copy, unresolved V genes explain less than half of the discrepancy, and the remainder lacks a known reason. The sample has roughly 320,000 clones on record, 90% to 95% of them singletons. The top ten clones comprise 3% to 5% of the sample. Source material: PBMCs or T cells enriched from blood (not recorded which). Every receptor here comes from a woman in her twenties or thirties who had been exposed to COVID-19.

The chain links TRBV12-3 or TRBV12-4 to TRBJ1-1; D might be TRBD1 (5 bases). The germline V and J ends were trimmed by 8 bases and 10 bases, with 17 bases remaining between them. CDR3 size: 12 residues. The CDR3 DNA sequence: TGTGCCAGCCGTTGGGGGACTCTCGGAGCTTTCTTT. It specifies CASRWGTLGAFF.

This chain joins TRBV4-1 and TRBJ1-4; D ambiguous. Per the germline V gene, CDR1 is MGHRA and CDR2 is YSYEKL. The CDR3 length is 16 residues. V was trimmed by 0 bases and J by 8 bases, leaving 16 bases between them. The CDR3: CASSQEGRVIGEKLFF. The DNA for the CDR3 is TGCGCCAGCAGCCAAGAAGGGAGGGTAATTGGGGAAAAACTGTTTTTT.

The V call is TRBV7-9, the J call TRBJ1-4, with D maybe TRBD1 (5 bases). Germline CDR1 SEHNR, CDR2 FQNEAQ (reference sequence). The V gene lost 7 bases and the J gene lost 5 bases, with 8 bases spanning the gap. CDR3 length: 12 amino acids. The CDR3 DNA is TGTGCCAGCACCGGGGGGAATGAAAAACTGTTTTTT. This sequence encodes CASTGGNEKLFF.

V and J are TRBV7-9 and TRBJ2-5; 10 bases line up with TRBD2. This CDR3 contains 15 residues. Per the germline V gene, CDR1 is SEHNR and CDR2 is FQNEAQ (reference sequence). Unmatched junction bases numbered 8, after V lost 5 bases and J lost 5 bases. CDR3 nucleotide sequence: TGTGCCAGCAGCCTAACGACTAGCGGGCGTGAGACCCAGTACTTC. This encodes CASSLTTSGRETQYF.

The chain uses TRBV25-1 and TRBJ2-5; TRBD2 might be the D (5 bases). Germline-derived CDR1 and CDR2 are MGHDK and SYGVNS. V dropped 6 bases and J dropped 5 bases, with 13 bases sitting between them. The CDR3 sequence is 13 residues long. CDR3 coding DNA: TGTGCCAGCAGATTGGGCGGGTGGGAGACCCAGTACTTC. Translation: CASRLGGWETQYF.

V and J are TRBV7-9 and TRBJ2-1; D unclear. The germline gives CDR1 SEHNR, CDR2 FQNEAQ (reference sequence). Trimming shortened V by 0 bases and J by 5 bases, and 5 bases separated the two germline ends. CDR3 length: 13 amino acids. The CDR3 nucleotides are TGTGCCAGCAGCTTAGCGGCAAACAATGAGCAGTTCTTC. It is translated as CASSLAANNEQFF.

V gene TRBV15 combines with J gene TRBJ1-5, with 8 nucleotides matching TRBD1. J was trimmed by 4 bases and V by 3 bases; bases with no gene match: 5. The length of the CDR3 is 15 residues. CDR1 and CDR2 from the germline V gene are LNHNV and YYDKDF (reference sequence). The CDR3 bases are TGTGCCACCAGCAGTTTCCAGGGGGCTAATCAGCCCCAGCATTTT. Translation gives CATSSFQGANQPQHF.

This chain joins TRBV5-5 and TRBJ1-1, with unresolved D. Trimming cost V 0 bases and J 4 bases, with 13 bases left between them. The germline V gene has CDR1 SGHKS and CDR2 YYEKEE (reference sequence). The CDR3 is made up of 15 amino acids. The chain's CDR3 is CASSLGPGIGTEAFF. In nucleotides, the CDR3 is TGTGCCAGCAGCTTGGGGCCGGGTATCGGCACTGAAGCTTTCTTT.

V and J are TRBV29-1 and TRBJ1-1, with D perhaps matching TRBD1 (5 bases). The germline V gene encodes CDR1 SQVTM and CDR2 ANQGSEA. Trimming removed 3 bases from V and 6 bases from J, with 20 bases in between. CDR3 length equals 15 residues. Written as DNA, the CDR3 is TGCAGCGTTGACAGCGATCCCAGGGCTGTTGCTGAAGCTTTCTTT. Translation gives CSVDSDPRAVAEAFF.

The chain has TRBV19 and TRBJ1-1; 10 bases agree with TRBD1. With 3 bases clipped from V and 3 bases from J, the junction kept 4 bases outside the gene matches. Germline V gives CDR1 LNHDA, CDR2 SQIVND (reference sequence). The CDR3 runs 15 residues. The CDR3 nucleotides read TGTGCCAGTAGTATTTGGGGGACAGGGGACACTGAAGCTTTCTTT. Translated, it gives CASSIWGTGDTEAFF.

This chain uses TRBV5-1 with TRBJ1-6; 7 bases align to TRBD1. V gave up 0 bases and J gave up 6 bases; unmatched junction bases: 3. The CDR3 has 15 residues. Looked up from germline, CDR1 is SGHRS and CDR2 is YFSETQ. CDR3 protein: CASSLVDRPNSPLHF. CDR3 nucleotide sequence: TGCGCCAGCAGCTTGGTGGACAGGCCTAATTCACCCCTCCACTTT.

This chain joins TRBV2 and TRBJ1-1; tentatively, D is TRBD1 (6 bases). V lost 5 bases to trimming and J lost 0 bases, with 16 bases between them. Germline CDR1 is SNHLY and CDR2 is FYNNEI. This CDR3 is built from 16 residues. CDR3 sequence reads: CASSRPGTFMNTEAFF. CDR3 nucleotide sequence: TGTGCCAGCAGTCGTCCCGGGACATTCATGAACACTGAAGCTTTCTTT. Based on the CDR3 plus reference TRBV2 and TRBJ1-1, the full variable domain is EPEVTQTPSHQVTQMGQEVILRCVPISNHLYFYWYRQILGQKVEFLVSFYNNEISEKSEIFDDQFSVERPDGSNFTLKIRSTKLEDSAMYFCASSRPGTFMNTEAFFGQGTRLTVV.

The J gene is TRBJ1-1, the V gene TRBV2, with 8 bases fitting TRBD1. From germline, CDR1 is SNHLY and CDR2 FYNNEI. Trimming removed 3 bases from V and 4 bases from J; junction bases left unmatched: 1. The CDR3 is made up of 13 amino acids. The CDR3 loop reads CASSDRGPTEAFF. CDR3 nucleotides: TGTGCCAGCAGTGACAGGGGGCCCACTGAAGCTTTCTTT.

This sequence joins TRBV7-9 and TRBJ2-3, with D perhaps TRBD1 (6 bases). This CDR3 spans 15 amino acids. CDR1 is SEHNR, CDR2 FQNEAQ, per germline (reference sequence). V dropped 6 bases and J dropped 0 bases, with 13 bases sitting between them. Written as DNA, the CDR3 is TGTGCCAGCAGTCCTCCAGGGGTGAGCACAGATACGCAGTATTTT. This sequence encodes CASSPPGVSTDTQYF.

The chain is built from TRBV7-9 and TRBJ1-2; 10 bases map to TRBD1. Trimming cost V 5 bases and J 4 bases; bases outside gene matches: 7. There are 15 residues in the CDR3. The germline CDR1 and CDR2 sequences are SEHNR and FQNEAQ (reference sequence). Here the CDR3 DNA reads TGTGCCAGCAGCGCGGACAGGGGGACCACCTATGGCTACACCTTC. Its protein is CASSADRGTTYGYTF. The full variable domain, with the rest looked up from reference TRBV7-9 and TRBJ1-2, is DTGVSQNPRHKITKRGQNVTFRCDPISEHNRLYWYRQTLGQGPEFLTYFQNEAQLEKSRLLSDRFSAERPKGSFSTLEIQRTEQGDSAMYLCASSADRGTTYGYTFGSGTRLTVV.

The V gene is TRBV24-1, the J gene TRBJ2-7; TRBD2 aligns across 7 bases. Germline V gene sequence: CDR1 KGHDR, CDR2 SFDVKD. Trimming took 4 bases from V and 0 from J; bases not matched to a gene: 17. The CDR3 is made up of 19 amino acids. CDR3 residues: CATSDPEARGRASSYEQYF. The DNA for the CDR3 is TGTGCCACCAGTGACCCCGAGGCCCGGGGGAGGGCCAGCTCCTACGAGCAGTACTTC.

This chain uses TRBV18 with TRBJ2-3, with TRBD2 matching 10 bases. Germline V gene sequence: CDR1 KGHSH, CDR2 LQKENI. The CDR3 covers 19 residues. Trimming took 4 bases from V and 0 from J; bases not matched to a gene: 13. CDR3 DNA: TGTGCCAGCTCACTATCGGGACTAGCGTTTATACCGAGCACAGATACGCAGTATTTT. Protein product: CASSLSGLAFIPSTDTQYF. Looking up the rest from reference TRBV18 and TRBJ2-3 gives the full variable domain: NAGVMQNPRHLVRRRGQEARLRCSPMKGHSHVYWYRQLPEEGLKFMVYLQKENIIDESGMPKERFSAEFPKEGPSILRIQQVVRGDSAAYFCASSLSGLAFIPSTDTQYFGPGTRLTVL.

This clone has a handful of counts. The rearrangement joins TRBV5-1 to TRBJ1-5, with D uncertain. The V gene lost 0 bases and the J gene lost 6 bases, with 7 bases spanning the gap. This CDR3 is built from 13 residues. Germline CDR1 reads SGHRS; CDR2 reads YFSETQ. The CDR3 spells CASSLDLGQPQHF. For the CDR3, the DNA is TGCGCCAGCAGCTTGGATCTCGGTCAGCCCCAGCATTTT.

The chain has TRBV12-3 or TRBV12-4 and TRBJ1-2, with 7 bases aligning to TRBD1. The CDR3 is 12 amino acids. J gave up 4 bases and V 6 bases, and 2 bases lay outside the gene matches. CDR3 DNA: TGTGCCAGCAGGGGACAGAGCTATGGCTACACCTTC. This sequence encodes CASRGQSYGYTF.

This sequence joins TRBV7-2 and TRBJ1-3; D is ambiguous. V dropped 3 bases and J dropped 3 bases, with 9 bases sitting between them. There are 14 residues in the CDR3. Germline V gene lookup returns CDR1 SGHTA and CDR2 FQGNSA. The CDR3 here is CASSLSVLGNTIYF. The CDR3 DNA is TGTGCCAGCAGCTTGAGTGTGCTTGGAAACACCATATATTTT.

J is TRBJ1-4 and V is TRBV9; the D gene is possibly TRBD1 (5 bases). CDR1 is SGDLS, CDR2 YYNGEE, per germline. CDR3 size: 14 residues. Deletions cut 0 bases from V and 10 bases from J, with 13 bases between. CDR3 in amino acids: CASSVVGAGGKLFF. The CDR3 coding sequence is TGTGCCAGCAGCGTAGTTGGCGCGGGGGGAAAACTGTTTTTT.

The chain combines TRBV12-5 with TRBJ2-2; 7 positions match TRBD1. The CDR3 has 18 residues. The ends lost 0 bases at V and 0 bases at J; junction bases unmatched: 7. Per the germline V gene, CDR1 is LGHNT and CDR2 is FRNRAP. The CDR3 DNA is TGTGCTAGTGGTTTGGTTTCTTCCGGGACAGCGAACACCGGGGAGCTGTTTTTT. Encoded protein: CASGLVSSGTANTGELFF. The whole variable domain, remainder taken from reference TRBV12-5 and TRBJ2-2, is DARVTQTPRHKVTEMGQEVTMRCQPILGHNTVFWYRQTMMQGLELLAYFRNRAPLDDSGMPKDRFSAEMPDATLATLKIQPSEPRDSAVYFCASGLVSSGTANTGELFFGEGSRLTVL.

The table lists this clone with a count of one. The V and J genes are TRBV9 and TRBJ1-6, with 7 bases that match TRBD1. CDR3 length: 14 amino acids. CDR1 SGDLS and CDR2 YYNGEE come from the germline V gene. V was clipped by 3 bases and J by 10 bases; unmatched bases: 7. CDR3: CASSAEQGRSPLHF. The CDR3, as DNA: TGTGCCAGCAGCGCGGAACAGGGGAGATCACCCCTCCACTTT.